What follows are 22 T cell receptor beta chains derived from one specimen sequenced in a study of human T cells and chemical hapten exposure. Unique molecular identifiers were attached to individual cDNA molecules within the library. TCRdb reprocessed the reads via MiXCR and lists one record per CDR3 protein. Among 3,500 to 4,500 distinct CDR3 sequences listed, approximately 49% were seen once. Treatment noted: therapeutic diphenylcyclopropenone sensitization with weekly scalp DPC. This sample comprised whole blood, obtained before DPC sensitization or 2, 6, or about 24 weeks after (not recorded which). These receptors were obtained from an adult with alopecia areata. Some clones in this sample may be carry-over from other donors' samples. This table probably holds off-target reads from a library built for another chain.

V usage is TRBV7-2 and J usage is TRBJ2-7, with unresolved D. V was clipped by 1 base and J by 4 bases, with 5 bases between them. The CDR3 spans 12 residues. CDR1 and CDR2 from the germline V gene are SGHTA and FQGNSA. CDR3 sequence reads: CASSLVGYEQYF. In nucleotides, the CDR3 is TGTGCCAGCAGCTTAGTGGGGTACGAGCAGTACTTC.

This chain connects TRBV11-2 to TRBJ2-7; D possibly corresponds to TRBD1 (6 bases). CDR3 length: 17 amino acids. Germline values: CDR1 SGHAT, CDR2 FQNNGV. Trimming shortened V by 5 bases and J by 0 bases, and 20 bases separated the two germline ends. The CDR3 nucleotides read TGTGCCAGCAGCAAAAACATACAGGGTTTTAACTCCTACGAGCAGTACTTC. This translates into CASSKNIQGFNSYEQYF.

This clonotype has only one observation. The gene calls are TRBV11-2 and TRBJ2-3, with 9 positions matching TRBD1. The J segment lost 1 base and the V segment lost 5 bases, leaving 7 bases of the junction unmatched. This CDR3 comprises 16 residues. Germline-derived CDR1 and CDR2 are SGHAT and FQNNGV. As DNA, the CDR3 is TGTGCCAGCAGCGCGGGACAGGGTATCGGCACAGATACGCAGTATTTT. This sequence encodes CASSAGQGIGTDTQYF.

V gene TRBV28 combines with J gene TRBJ1-5; D is ambiguous. The CDR3 is 13 amino acids. Germline lookup yields CDR1 MDHEN and CDR2 SYDVKM. V lost 2 bases, J lost 0 bases, and 2 bases lay in between. CDR3 protein: CASSLPSNQPQHF. DNA for the CDR3: TGTGCCAGCAGTTTACCTAGCAATCAGCCCCAGCATTTT.

This rearrangement joins TRBV7-8 to TRBJ2-3; no definite D call. The CDR3 sequence is 13 residues long. V lost 0 bases and J lost 9, with 10 bases in between. Germline CDR1 and CDR2: SGHVS and FQNEAQ. In DNA, the CDR3 is TGTGCCAGCAGCTTAGCGGAGTTGAAGACGCAGTATTTT. It specifies CASSLAELKTQYF.

This clonotype was seen more than once but under ten times. The chain recombines TRBV28 with TRBJ2-7; perhaps TRBD2 as D (6 bases). CDR3 length: 17 residues. Germline V gene lookup returns CDR1 MDHEN and CDR2 SYDVKM. Trimming took 2 bases from V and 0 from J, leaving 17 bases between them. The CDR3 nucleotides are TGTGCCAGCAGTTTAAGTTTGGTCCGCGGGATCTCCTACGAGCAGTACTTC. It encodes CASSLSLVRGISYEQYF.

This clonotype was recorded a few times. V and J are TRBV5-4 and TRBJ2-5; weak D call: TRBD2 (5 bases). The CDR3 is 14 residues long. Between the trimmed V and J ends, which lost 4 bases and 3 bases, there was a span of 13 bases. Germline V CDR1 and CDR2: SGHNT, YYREEE (reference sequence). CDR3 in DNA: TGTGCCAGCAGCGTCACTAGGGCAGAAGAGACCCAGTACTTC. The encoded protein is CASSVTRAEETQYF.

The rearrangement uses TRBV29-1 and TRBJ2-1; D is undetermined. The CDR3 consists of 14 residues. The germline CDR1 and CDR2 sequences are SQVTM and ANQGSEA. Trimming stripped 4 bases from V and 0 bases from J, with 10 bases between. CDR3: CSVVGVSSYNEQFF. The CDR3 coding sequence is TGCAGCGTTGTGGGTGTTAGCTCCTACAATGAGCAGTTCTTC.

This sequence joins TRBV28 and TRBJ2-7; D gene uncertain. Trimming removed 6 bases from V and 3 bases from J, with 9 bases in between. The CDR3 consists of 12 residues. Germline CDR1 and CDR2: MDHEN and SYDVKM. The CDR3 nucleotides read TGTGCCAGCAGCCCCCCCGGCTACGAGCAGTACTTC. This sequence encodes CASSPPGYEQYF.

V is TRBV7-8 and J is TRBJ2-5; D gene unclear. There are 13 residues in the CDR3. Germline lookup yields CDR1 SGHVS and CDR2 FQNEAQ. V was shortened by 1 base and J by 7 bases, with 10 bases between the two germline ends. CDR3 nucleotides: TGTGCCAGCAGCTTAGAAGTGCCCAGGACCCAGTACTTC. Translated: CASSLEVPRTQYF.

CDR3 sequence: CASSLGARGIDTQYF. The CDR3 nucleotides are TGTGCCAGCAGCTTAGGGGCAAGAGGGATAGATACGCAGTATTTT. The V call is TRBV7-2, the J call TRBJ2-3; weak D call: TRBD2 (5 bases). The CDR3 contains 15 residues. Germline lookup yields CDR1 SGHTA and CDR2 FQGNSA. V gave up 1 base and J gave up 5 bases, with 13 bases separating them.

V is TRBV29-1 and J is TRBJ1-1; TRBD1 aligns across 11 bases. This CDR3 is 13 amino acids long. The germline gives CDR1 SQVTM, CDR2 ANQGSEA. Trimming at V came to 6 bases and at J to 5 bases, leaving 5 bases not matched to a gene. DNA for the CDR3: TGCAGCGTACAAGGACAGGGGGCGACTGAAGCTTTCTTT. This gives the protein CSVQGQGATEAFF.

To note about this clonotype: Compared with germline, one end of the junction differs, possibly owing to a read error. The chain is built from TRBV18 and TRBJ2-2; the D gene is possibly TRBD2 (5 bases). Germline V gene sequence: CDR1 KGHSH, CDR2 LQKENI. The CDR3 covers 14 residues. This CDR3 reads CASSPYEETGELFF. The DNA of the CDR3 is TGTGCCAGCTCACCTTACGAGGAGACCGGGGAGCTGTTCTTT.

This clonotype was recorded a few times. The chain carries TRBV5-1 and TRBJ2-7, with D possibly matching TRBD1 (5 bases). Trimming removed 7 bases from V and 3 bases from J, with 14 bases in between. Germline-derived CDR1 and CDR2 are SGHRS and YFSETQ. The CDR3 has 13 amino acids. CDR3 loop: CASRSTVSYEQYF. The CDR3 DNA reads as TGCGCCAGCCGCTCGACAGTGAGCTACGAGCAGTACTTC.

The chain couples TRBV2 to TRBJ2-1, with a weak D call TRBD2 (5 bases). CDR3 size: 15 residues. The germline CDR1 and CDR2 sequences are SNHLY and FYNNEI. Trimming left V 3 bases short and J 6 bases short, with 15 bases between. The CDR3 nucleotides are TGTGCCAGCAGTGATTTCAGCGGCTTAGGCAATGAGCAGTTCTTC. Its translation is CASSDFSGLGNEQFF.

This clonotype has just a few counts. V usage is TRBV12-3 or TRBV12-4 and J usage is TRBJ2-1; D is undetermined. V lost 2 bases and J 7 bases, leaving 15 bases between the germline ends. The CDR3 runs 15 residues. The CDR3 region is CASSLYRQAGNEQFF. CDR3 nucleotides: TGTGCCAGCAGTTTATACCGGCAGGCCGGGAATGAGCAGTTCTTC.

This chain links TRBV28 with TRBJ2-5; 7 nucleotides line up with TRBD2. V lost 1 base to trimming and J lost 3 bases; unmatched junction nucleotides: 8. There are 16 residues in the CDR3. Germline CDR1 is MDHEN and CDR2 is SYDVKM. In DNA form, the CDR3 reads TGTGCCAGCAGTTTATTCGGGACTACCCTCAAAGAGACCCAGTACTTC. Protein sequence: CASSLFGTTLKETQYF.

V and J are TRBV2 and TRBJ2-2, with no clear D. The CDR3 is 13 amino acids. Germline CDR1 is SNHLY and CDR2 is FYNNEI. V was pared by 6 bases and J by 6 bases, with 11 bases between. The DNA of the CDR3 is TGTGCCAGCAGGCAGGTCCTCGCCGGGGAGCTGTTTTTT. It encodes CASRQVLAGELFF.

V gene TRBV28 combines with J gene TRBJ2-3, with TRBD1 matching over 7 bases. The CDR3 totals 13 residues. Germline values: CDR1 MDHEN, CDR2 SYDVKM. J gave up 5 bases and V 5 bases, and 4 bases lay outside the gene matches. The CDR3 protein is CASSLQGVDTQYF. The CDR3, as DNA: TGTGCCAGCAGTCTCCAGGGGGTAGATACGCAGTATTTT.

The CDR3 protein is CASSYASGSREQYF. The CDR3 coding sequence is TGTGCCAGCAGTTACGCTAGCGGGAGCCGCGAGCAGTACTTC. The chain carries TRBV6-2 or TRBV6-3 and TRBJ2-7; 10 bases are a match to TRBD2. The CDR3 is made up of 14 amino acids. Germline CDR1 reads MNHEY; CDR2 reads SVGEGT. The V and J ends lost 2 bases and 6 bases, in that order; junction bases with no gene match: 4.

The chain links TRBV4-1 to TRBJ1-4, with 9 bases that match TRBD1. The V gene's germline CDR1 is MGHRA and CDR2 YSYEKL. The CDR3 is made up of 16 amino acids. V shed 0 bases and J 8 bases; nucleotides not matched to a gene: 7. The CDR3 DNA reads TGCGCCAGCAGCCAAGACGGGACAGGGTTTACAGAAAAACTGTTTTTT. Translating gives CASSQDGTGFTEKLFF.

The chain is built from TRBV10-3 and TRBJ2-3, with a tentative D call TRBD1 (8 bases). V shed 0 bases and J shed 5 bases, with 15 bases lying between them. Germline values: CDR1 ENHRY, CDR2 SYGVKD. This CDR3 is built from 16 residues. The CDR3 DNA reads TGTGCCATCAGTGAGTCAACAGGGGGGGCCCAAGATACGCAGTATTTT. Protein: CAISESTGGAQDTQYF.